A single sample gave rise to the 15 T cell receptor beta chains below, sequenced in a study of graft-versus-host responses after intestinal transplantation. The assay was immunoSEQ multiplex PCR, and TCRdb's table has in-frame clones only and misses some. The sample has over 15,000 clones; 74% are singletons. Graft tissue was processed to release intraepithelial and lamina propria lymphocytes. Specimen: ileum tissue, collected 14 days after transplant. These receptors all stem from a human patient who received an intestinal transplant, so some T cells may come from the graft donor.

The gene calls are TRBV7-9 and TRBJ2-7, with 9 positions matching TRBD2. V lost 1 base to trimming and J lost 7 bases; unmatched junction nucleotides: 8. Germline CDR1 SEHNR, CDR2 FQNEAQ (reference sequence). There are 15 residues in the CDR3. CDR3 sequence (DNA): TGTGCCAGCAGCTTAGTTAGCGGGAGCTCGAAAGAGCAGTACTTC. Protein: CASSLVSGSSKEQYF.

The chain uses TRBV5-4 and TRBJ2-7, with D perhaps matching TRBD1 (6 bases). The CDR3 has 15 residues. The V end lost 2 bases, the J end lost 3 bases, and 15 bases lay between the germline ends. Germline CDR1 SGHNT, CDR2 YYREEE (reference sequence). CDR3 amino acids: CASSFKDRPDYEQYF. For the CDR3, the DNA is TGTGCCAGCAGCTTCAAAGACAGGCCCGACTACGAGCAGTACTTC.

This clone was counted a single time. The rearrangement joins TRBV4-2 to TRBJ2-7, with D possibly TRBD2 on 6 matching bases. Trimming cost V 1 base and J 0 bases, with 10 bases left between them. The length of the CDR3 is 15 residues. Germline lookup yields CDR1 LGHNA and CDR2 YNFKEQ. The CDR3 DNA reads TGTGCCAGCAGCCAAGGGGCTAGCGACTCCTACGAGCAGTACTTC. It specifies CASSQGASDSYEQYF.

The rearrangement links TRBV5-4 to TRBJ2-1; D may be TRBD1 (6 bases). CDR1 is SGHNT, CDR2 YYREEE, per germline (reference sequence). This CDR3 region has 13 residues. V shed 4 bases and J shed 4 bases, with 9 bases lying between them. The CDR3 sequence: CASSGGRYNEQFF. The CDR3 DNA reads TGTGCCAGCAGCGGGGGCCGGTACAATGAGCAGTTCTTC.

This chain connects TRBV6-1 to TRBJ1-5, with D possibly TRBD1 on 5 matching bases. The CDR3 sequence is 13 residues long. Germline lookup yields CDR1 MNHNS and CDR2 SASEGT. The ends were cut back, 7 bases at V and 6 bases at J, with 13 bases in the middle. The chain's CDR3 is CASTQGPRQPQHF. The CDR3 region has the DNA TGTGCCAGCACCCAGGGACCCCGTCAGCCCCAGCATTTT.

The V gene is TRBV7-6, the J gene TRBJ2-3; perhaps D is TRBD1 or TRBD2 (6 bases each). The CDR3 covers 14 residues. V lost 3 bases and J lost 6, with 13 bases in between. Germline CDR1 and CDR2: SGHVS and FNYEAQ. Here the CDR3 reads CASSFLGGSDTQYF. The CDR3 nucleotides are TGTGCCAGCAGCTTTCTGGGGGGCTCGGATACGCAGTATTTT.

This chain uses TRBV6-6 with TRBJ2-3; D possibly matches TRBD1 or TRBD2 (6 bases each). CDR3 length: 15 residues. V was pared by 6 bases and J by 3 bases, with 16 bases between. CDR1 MNHNY and CDR2 SVGAGI come from the germline V gene (reference sequence). The CDR3, as DNA: TGTGCCAGCAGACGAGGGGGGCCCCGGACAGATACGCAGTATTTT. Protein: CASRRGGPRTDTQYF.

This clone appeared once. This chain connects TRBV11-2 to TRBJ1-4; D is unclear. CDR3 size: 16 residues. Trimming left V 5 bases short and J 4 bases short, with 17 bases between. Germline CDR1 and CDR2: SGHAT and FQNNGV. CDR3 protein: CASSPIGWRFNEKLFF. The CDR3 nucleotides read TGTGCCAGCAGCCCGATCGGATGGAGGTTTAATGAAAAACTGTTTTTT. The full variable domain, completed using reference TRBV11-2 and TRBJ1-4, is EAGVAQSPRYKIIEKRQSVAFWCNPISGHATLYWYQQILGQGPKLLIQFQNNGVVDDSQLPKDRFSAERLKGVDSTLKIQPAKLEDSAVYLCASSPIGWRFNEKLFFGSGTQLSVL.

The chain employs TRBV7-9 and TRBJ1-1, with D possibly being TRBD1 (5 bases). The CDR3 covers 13 residues. CDR1 and CDR2 from the germline V gene are SEHNR and FQNEAQ (reference sequence). V dropped 5 bases and J dropped 8 bases, with 15 bases sitting between them. CDR3 coding DNA: TGTGCCAGCAGCCGAACAACCGGGGCCGAAGCTTTCTTT. Protein: CASSRTTGAEAFF.

The J gene is TRBJ2-1, the V gene TRBV11-2; 8 positions match TRBD2. The germline CDR1 and CDR2 sequences are SGHAT and FQNNGV. The trim removed 1 base at V and 3 bases at J, leaving 2 bases unmatched. The CDR3 extends over 15 amino acids. This chain's CDR3 is CASSLGGGIYNEQFF. CDR3 DNA sequence: TGTGCCAGCAGCTTAGGCGGGGGGATCTACAATGAGCAGTTCTTC.

The V and J genes are TRBV18 and TRBJ2-2; D is undetermined. Germline CDR1 and CDR2: KGHSH and LQKENI. This CDR3 spans 13 amino acids. V lost 6 bases, J lost 5 bases, and 10 bases lay in between. The CDR3 is CASSKGQTGELFF. The CDR3 region has the DNA TGTGCCAGCTCCAAAGGTCAAACCGGGGAGCTGTTTTTT.

The CDR3 loop reads CASSEAGSVRETQYF. The CDR3 DNA follows: TGTGCCAGCAGTGAAGCGGGTAGCGTAAGGGAGACCCAGTACTTC. The chain couples TRBV2 to TRBJ2-5; possibly TRBD2 for D (5 bases). This CDR3 region has 15 residues. Per the germline V gene, CDR1 is SNHLY and CDR2 is FYNNEI. Trimming cost V 0 bases and J 5 bases, with 13 bases left between them.

The rearrangement links TRBV5-1 to TRBJ1-4, with 7 bases fitting TRBD1. V lost 4 bases and J lost 6; bases outside the gene matches: 12. Germline values: CDR1 SGHRS, CDR2 YFSETQ. The CDR3 extends over 16 amino acids. This chain's CDR3 is CASSADPGQGDEKLFF. As DNA, the CDR3 is TGCGCCAGCAGCGCCGATCCGGGGCAGGGGGATGAAAAACTGTTTTTT.

The rearrangement joins TRBV10-1 to TRBJ2-3, with 9 bases fitting TRBD1. Trimming removed 2 bases from V and 6 bases from J; junction bases left unmatched: 6. This CDR3 contains 15 residues. CDR1 is WNHNN and CDR2 is SYGVQD in the germline V gene (reference sequence). The CDR3 nucleotides are TGCGCCAGCAGTGAGCCCACAGGGGGCATGGATACGCAGTATTTT. It specifies CASSEPTGGMDTQYF.

On this clone itself: At one boundary the junction diverges from the germline segment, which might be a read error. The gene calls are TRBV29-1 and TRBJ1-1; D possibly corresponds to TRBD1 (6 bases). Germline V gene data show CDR1 as SQVTM and CDR2 as ANQGSEA. CDR3 size: 14 residues. CDR3 sequence reads: CSVEAPGAYTEAFF. For the CDR3, the DNA is TGCAGCGTGGAAGCCCCAGGGGCGTACACTGAAGCTTTCTTT.